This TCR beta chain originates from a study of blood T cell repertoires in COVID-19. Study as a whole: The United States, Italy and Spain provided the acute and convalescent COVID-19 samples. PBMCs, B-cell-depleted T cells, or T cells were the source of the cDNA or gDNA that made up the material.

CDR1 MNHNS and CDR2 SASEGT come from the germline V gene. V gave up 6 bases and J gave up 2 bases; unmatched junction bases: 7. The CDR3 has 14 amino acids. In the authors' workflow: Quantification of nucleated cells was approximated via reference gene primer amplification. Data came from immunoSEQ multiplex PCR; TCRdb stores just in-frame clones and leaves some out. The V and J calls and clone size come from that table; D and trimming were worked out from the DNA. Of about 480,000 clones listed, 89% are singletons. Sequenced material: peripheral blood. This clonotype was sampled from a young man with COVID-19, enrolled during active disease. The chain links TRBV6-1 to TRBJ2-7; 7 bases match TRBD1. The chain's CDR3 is CASSQTGSTYEQYF. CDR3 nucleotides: TGTGCCAGCAGCCAGACAGGGTCCACCTACGAGCAGTACTTC.